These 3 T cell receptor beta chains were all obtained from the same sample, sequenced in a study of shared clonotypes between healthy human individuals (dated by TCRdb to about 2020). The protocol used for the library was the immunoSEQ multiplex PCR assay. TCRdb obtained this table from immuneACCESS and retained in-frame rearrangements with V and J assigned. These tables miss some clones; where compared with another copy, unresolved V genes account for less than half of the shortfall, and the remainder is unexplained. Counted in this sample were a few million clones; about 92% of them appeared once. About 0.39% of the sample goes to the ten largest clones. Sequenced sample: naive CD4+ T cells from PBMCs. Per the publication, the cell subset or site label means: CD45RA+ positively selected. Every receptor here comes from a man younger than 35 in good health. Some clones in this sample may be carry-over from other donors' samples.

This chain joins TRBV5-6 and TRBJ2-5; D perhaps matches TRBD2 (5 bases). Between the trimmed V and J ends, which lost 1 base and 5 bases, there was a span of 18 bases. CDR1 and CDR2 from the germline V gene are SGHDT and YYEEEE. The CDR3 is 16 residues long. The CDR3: CASSLRASSPGETQYF. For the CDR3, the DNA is TGTGCCAGCAGCTTGAGGGCTAGCTCCCCCGGGGAGACCCAGTACTTC. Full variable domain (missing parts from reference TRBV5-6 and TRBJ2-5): DAGVTQSPTHLIKTRGQQVTLRCSPKSGHDTVSWYQQALGQGPQFIFQYYEEEERQRGNFPDRFSGHQFPNYSSELNVNALLLGDSALYLCASSLRASSPGETQYFGPGTRLLVL.

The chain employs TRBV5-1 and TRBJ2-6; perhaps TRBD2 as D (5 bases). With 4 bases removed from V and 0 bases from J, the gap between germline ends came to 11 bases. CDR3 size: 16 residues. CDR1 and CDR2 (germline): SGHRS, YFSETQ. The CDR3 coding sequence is TGCGCCAGCAGCCCGAGGGCCCCCTCTGGGGCCAACGTCCTGACTTTC. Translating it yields CASSPRAPSGANVLTF.

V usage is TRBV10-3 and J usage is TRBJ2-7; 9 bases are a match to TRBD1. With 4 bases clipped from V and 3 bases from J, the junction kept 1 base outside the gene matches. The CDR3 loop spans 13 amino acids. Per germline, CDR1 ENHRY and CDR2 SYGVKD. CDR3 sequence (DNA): TGTGCCATCAGTGGACAGGGGGTCTACGAGCAGTACTTC. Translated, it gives CAISGQGVYEQYF.